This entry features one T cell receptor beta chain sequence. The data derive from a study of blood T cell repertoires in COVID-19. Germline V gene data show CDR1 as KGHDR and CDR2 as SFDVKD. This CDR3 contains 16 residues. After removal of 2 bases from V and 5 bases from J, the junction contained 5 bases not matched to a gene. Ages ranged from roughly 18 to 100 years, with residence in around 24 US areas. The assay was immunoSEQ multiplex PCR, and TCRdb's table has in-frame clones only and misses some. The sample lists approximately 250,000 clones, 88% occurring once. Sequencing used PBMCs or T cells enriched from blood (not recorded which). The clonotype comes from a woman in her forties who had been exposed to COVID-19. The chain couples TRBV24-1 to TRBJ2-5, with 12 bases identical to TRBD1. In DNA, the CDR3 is TGTGCCACCAGTGATTCGGGACAGGGGGCGAGGGAGACCCAGTACTTC. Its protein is CATSDSGQGARETQYF.